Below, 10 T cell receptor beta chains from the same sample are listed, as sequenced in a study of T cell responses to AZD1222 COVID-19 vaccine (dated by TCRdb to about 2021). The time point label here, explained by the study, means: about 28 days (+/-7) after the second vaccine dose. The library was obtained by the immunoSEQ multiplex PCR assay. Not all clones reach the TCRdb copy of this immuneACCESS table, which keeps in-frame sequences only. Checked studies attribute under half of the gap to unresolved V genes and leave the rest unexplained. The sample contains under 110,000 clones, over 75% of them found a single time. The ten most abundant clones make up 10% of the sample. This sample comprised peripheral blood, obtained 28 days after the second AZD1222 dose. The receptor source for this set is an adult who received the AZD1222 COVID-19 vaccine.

The chain's CDR3 is CASSLVRGAEGYTF. In DNA, the CDR3 is TGCGCCAGCAGCTTGGTTCGAGGGGCGGAAGGCTACACCTTC. This sequence joins TRBV5-1 and TRBJ1-2, with a possible D match to TRBD1 (5 bases). The CDR3 length is 14 residues. Trimming stripped 0 bases from V and 8 bases from J, with 14 bases between. Germline assignment: CDR1 SGHRS and CDR2 YFSETQ.

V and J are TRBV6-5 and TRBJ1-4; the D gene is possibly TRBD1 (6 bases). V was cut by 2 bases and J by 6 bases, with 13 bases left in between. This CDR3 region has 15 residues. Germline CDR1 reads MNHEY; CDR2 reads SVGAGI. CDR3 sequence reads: CASSYNRGADEKLFF. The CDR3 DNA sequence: TGTGCCAGCAGTTACAATCGGGGGGCCGATGAAAAACTGTTTTTT.

The CDR3 nucleotides are TGTGCCAGCAGCGATGCGGACCTAGCGAACACCGGGGAGCTGTTTTTT. Amino acid sequence: CASSDADLANTGELFF. The chain joins TRBV28 to TRBJ2-2; no clear D. This CDR3 comprises 16 residues. The V and J ends lost 6 bases and 0 bases respectively, with 14 bases between them. CDR1 and CDR2 (germline): MDHEN, SYDVKM.

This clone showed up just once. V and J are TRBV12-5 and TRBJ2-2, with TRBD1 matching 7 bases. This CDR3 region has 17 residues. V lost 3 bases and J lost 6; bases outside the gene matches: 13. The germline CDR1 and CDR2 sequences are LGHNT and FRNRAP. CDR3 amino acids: CASGFSSDRVFAGELFF. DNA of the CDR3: TGTGCTAGTGGTTTCTCAAGCGACAGGGTTTTCGCCGGGGAGCTGTTTTTT.

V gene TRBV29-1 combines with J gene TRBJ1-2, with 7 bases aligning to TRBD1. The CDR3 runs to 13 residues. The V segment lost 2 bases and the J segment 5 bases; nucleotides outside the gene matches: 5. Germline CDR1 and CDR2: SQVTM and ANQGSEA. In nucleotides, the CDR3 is TGCAGCGTTGAAAACAGGGGCTCGTATGGCTACACCTTC. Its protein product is CSVENRGSYGYTF.

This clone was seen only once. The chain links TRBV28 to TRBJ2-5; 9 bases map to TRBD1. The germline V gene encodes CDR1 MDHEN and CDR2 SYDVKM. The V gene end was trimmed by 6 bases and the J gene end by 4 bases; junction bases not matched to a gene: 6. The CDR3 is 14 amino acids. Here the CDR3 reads CASSLTGGRETQYF. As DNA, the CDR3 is TGTGCCAGCAGCCTCACAGGGGGCAGAGAGACCCAGTACTTC.

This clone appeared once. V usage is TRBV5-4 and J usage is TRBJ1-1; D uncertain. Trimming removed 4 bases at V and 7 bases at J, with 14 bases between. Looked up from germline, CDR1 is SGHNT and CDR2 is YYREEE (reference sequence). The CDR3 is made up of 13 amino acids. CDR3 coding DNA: TGTGCCAGCAGCCAATCTCCTGGCTTTGAAGCTTTCTTT. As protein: CASSQSPGFEAFF.

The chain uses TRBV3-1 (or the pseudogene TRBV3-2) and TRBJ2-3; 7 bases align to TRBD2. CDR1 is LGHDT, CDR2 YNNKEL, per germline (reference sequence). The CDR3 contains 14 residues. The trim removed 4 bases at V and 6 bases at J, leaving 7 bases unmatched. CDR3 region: CASSLREDQDTQYF. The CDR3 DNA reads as TGTGCCAGCAGCCTTCGGGAGGACCAGGATACGCAGTATTTT.

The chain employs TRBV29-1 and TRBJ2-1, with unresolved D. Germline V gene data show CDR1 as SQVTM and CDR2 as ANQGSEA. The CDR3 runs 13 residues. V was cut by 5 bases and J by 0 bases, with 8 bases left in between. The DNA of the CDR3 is TGCAGCGTTAACGGACCCTCCTACAATGAGCAGTTCTTC. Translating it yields CSVNGPSYNEQFF.

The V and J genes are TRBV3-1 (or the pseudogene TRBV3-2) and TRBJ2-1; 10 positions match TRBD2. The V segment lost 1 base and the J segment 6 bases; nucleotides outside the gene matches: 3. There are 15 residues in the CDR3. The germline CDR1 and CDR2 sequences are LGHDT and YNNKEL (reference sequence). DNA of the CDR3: TGTGCCAGCAGCCAAGGACTAGCGGGTCTCAATGAGCAGTTCTTC. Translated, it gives CASSQGLAGLNEQFF.